The present T cell receptor beta chain was sequenced within a study of cytomegalovirus exposure and HLA in healthy donors. Worth noting for this clone: Its target is unknown.

The PCR used 60 Vbeta and 13 Jbeta primers. The assay was immunoSEQ multiplex PCR, and TCRdb's table has in-frame clones only and misses some. The table includes 150,000 to 200,000 clones, roughly 80% detected once. The CDR3 length is 15 residues. The germline V gene encodes CDR1 SGHRS and CDR2 YFSETQ. V lost 0 bases and J 4 bases, leaving 13 bases between the germline ends. The study, taken as a whole, reports: Cytomegalovirus status was reportedly diagnosed by the classifier with high sensitivity and specificity. Trimming of TCR beta V- and J-genes showed a link, identified in a later analysis, to a missense DCLRE1C variant. Cytomegalovirus-associated status was assigned to 164 TCR beta chains. Indistinguishable V segments such as TRBV6-2 and TRBV6-3 were excluded.

The chain employs TRBV5-1 and TRBJ1-1, with unresolved D. Sequencing input: PBMCs. This TCR came from a man in his fifties in good health and CMV-seropositive. The CDR3: CASSLARGIVTEAFF. Here the CDR3 DNA reads TGCGCCAGCAGCTTGGCGCGCGGGATAGTCACTGAAGCTTTCTTT.